This T cell receptor beta chain was sequenced during a study of shared clonotypes between healthy human individuals (TCRdb year 2020). For the wider study: The cohort comprised a couple of women and a few men aged 18 to 49 years. Per donor, three plates each were used for CD4 naive and CD4 memory, two for CD8 naive, and one for CD8 memory. The study deeply sequenced blood TCR repertoires of 5 or 6 healthy adults to estimate repertoire size and the extent of clonotype sharing between individuals. To increase sequencing depth and limit assay-specific biases, TCR repertoire library preparation and sequencing were carried out by different laboratories using diverse techniques. Between about 0.8 and 9 billion PBMCs per donor were obtained by leukapheresis.

Using the deep immunoSEQ assay, multiplex PCR amplified TCR CDR3 regions from genomic DNA. Extracted genomic DNA from each cell subset was distributed evenly across all wells of several immunoSEQ 96-well plates, and each plate was treated as a replicate. For sorted subsets, roughly 200 ng genomic DNA, equal to tens of thousands of T cell genomes, was loaded into each replicate PCR. Purified libraries were measured with a Qubit 3.0 fluorometer, size-checked on a Bioanalyzer 2100, and measured again with the KAPA Library Quantification kit. Every immunoSEQ 96-well plate was sequenced on a separate single-read 150-cycle Illumina NextSeq 550 flow cell. As for how the authors treated the data: Because the immunoSEQ output included only junctional sequences and no quality scores, the filtering could not be the same as the filtering used for full-length reads. To assign V/J genes and CDR3, sequences were annotated against IMGT germline references using PyIR, a Python wrapper for IgBLAST v1.9. Any read was removed if the V/J assignment was weak (E-value above 1e-6), the CDR3 was missing, or the read contained stop codons, out-of-frame junctions, or ambiguous translated residues. V3J clonotypes were defined as sequences sharing an identical inferred V gene, J gene, and CDR3 amino acid sequence. Percentage overlap between repertoires was computed as shared unique clonotypes divided by the size of the smaller repertoire. Repertoire richness was assessed with RTK rarefaction, the Chao1 estimator, and Recon v2.1 estimates of unobserved clonotypes. OLGA was used to compute generation probabilities for all TCRbeta clonotypes that the gDNA method yielded from four donors. TCRdb's version of the immuneACCESS table is confined to in-frame rearrangements and falls short of the full clone set. An unresolved V gene accounts for under half of the shortfall where checked; the remainder is of unknown origin. The D gene and trimming were derived from the DNA, and the V and J assignments and clone size from that table. The sample table shows roughly 2.4 million clones, and approximately 94% are seen once. Roughly 0.13% of the sample goes to the ten largest clones.

The full study reports these points: The genetic and exposure-history diversity represented was limited by the small number of donors. About 5% of naive CD4, around 3.6% of naive CD8, roughly 2.4% of memory CD4, and around 0.4% of memory CD8 clonotypes were shared across several donors. Incomplete sequencing was indicated by rarefaction of sorted-subset datasets, despite the large sequencing depth. Naive subsets generally had larger estimated clonotype richness than memory subsets did. Sampling was restricted to blood, and TCR repertoires in tissues likely differ from the TCR repertoires found in blood. Clonotypes shared by all four sorted-subset donors showed higher generation probabilities than non-shared clonotypes. Based on pairwise subsampling, the degree of clonotype sharing among donors was expected to be affected by sequencing depth.

The CDR3 spans 14 residues, from the cysteine through the phenylalanine. The entry retains the CDR3 DNA only, 42 bases that are in frame from base 1. For CDR1 and CDR2, the germline V gene lists SGHTA and FQGNSA. The trim is 5 bases for V and 6 bases for J, with a gap of 13 bases between the germline ends. Healthy HIV-negative adults with no recently reported acute infections or vaccinations were included as donors. Only Caucasian adults living in Nashville, Tennessee, USA were represented among the donors. CD4+ T cells were enriched by magnetic negative selection; naive cells were then positively selected on CD45RA, and the negative fraction formed the memory subset. Blood was obtained by leukapheresis, after which PBMCs were separated by Ficoll-Histopaque density gradient centrifugation and cryopreserved in liquid nitrogen vapor phase. Analytical flow cytometry was used to check the purity and quantity of each magnetically sorted T cell population. From each sorted fraction, genomic DNA was isolated and quantified by UV absorbance on a Nanodrop 2000c.

This clone was picked up one time. The antigen it recognizes is unknown. No base qualities exist here, and no much larger clone lies one base off it. This sequence was found in a man between 18 and 29 years old in good health. The receptor chain draws on TRBV7-2 and TRBJ2-2; the D gene may be TRBD1 or TRBD2, since each aligns over 8 bases. Sequencing was carried out using naive CD4+ T cells sorted from blood. In the paper's terms, the cell subset or site label means: CD45RA+ positively selected. The CDR3 is CASSAGGQAGELFF. The DNA reads TGTGCCAGCAGCGCGGGGGGACAGGCCGGGGAGCTGTTTTTT.